A selection of T cell receptor beta chains follows, all from one sample in a study of T cell responses to AZD1222 COVID-19 vaccine. Repertoires were generated with immunoSEQ multiplex PCR, while TCRdb's copy carries only in-frame clones and drops some. The table includes 150,000 or so clones, 90% to 95% detected once. Sequences were derived from peripheral blood, sampled on day 0 of AZD1222 vaccination. Source of these receptors: an adult in good health. The CDR3 runs from the conserved cysteine through the conserved F or W. D genes are given only for firm matches. A row's size may be missing; if present it is once, few, many or a size class.

len: 13
abundance: -
d_gene: -
j_gene: TRBJ1-5
v_gene: TRBV7-9
CDR3nt: TGTGCCAGCACCCCCAATGGCAATCAGCCCCAGCATTTT
CDR3aa: CASTPNGNQPQHF

len: 15
abundance: -
d_gene: TRBD2
j_gene: TRBJ2-7
v_gene: TRBV19
CDR3nt: TGTGCCAGTAGACCCCGGGGGGGCTCCACCGACGAGCAGTACTTC
CDR3aa: CASRPRGGSTDEQYF

len: 12
abundance: -
d_gene: TRBD1
j_gene: TRBJ1-2
v_gene: TRBV6-5
CDR3nt: TGTGCCAGTTGGGACAGGGTTTACGGCTACACCTTC
CDR3aa: CASWDRVYGYTF

len: 14
abundance: -
d_gene: -
j_gene: TRBJ1-5
v_gene: TRBV28
CDR3nt: TGTGCCAGCAGTCTCCGTGGGGGCTTTCAGCCCCAGCATTTT
CDR3aa: CASSLRGGFQPQHF

len: 17
abundance: -
d_gene: -
j_gene: TRBJ1-1
v_gene: TRBV19
CDR3nt: TGTGCCAGTAGTATAGGAGGCGGACGGCAGGTCAGCACTGAAGCTTTCTTT
CDR3aa: CASSIGGGRQVSTEAFF

len: 14
abundance: -
d_gene: -
j_gene: TRBJ1-5
v_gene: TRBV10-3
CDR3nt: TGTGCCATCAGTGGCGATGGGGTTCGACAGCCCCAGCATTTT
CDR3aa: CAISGDGVRQPQHF

len: 17
abundance: -
d_gene: TRBD1
j_gene: TRBJ1-1
v_gene: TRBV7-9
CDR3nt: TGTGCCAGCAGCTCCCTTGCAGGGACAGGGGGATCCACTGAAGCTTTCTTT
CDR3aa: CASSSLAGTGGSTEAFF

len: 15
abundance: once
d_gene: TRBD1
j_gene: TRBJ1-2
v_gene: TRBV5-1
CDR3nt: TGCGCCAGCAGCAGTACCGGGACAGGGGCCTATGGCTACACCTTC
CDR3aa: CASSSTGTGAYGYTF

len: 13
abundance: -
d_gene: -
j_gene: TRBJ2-2
v_gene: TRBV3-1/TRBV3-2
CDR3nt: TGTGCCAGCAGCCAGACGGGCACCGGGGAGCTGTTTTTT
CDR3aa: CASSQTGTGELFF

len: 16
abundance: -
d_gene: TRBD2
j_gene: TRBJ2-3
v_gene: TRBV6-4
CDR3nt: TGTGCCAGCAGTCCAATAGCGGGAGTGGGAAAACATACGCAGTATTTT
CDR3aa: CASSPIAGVGKHTQYF

len: 13
abundance: -
d_gene: TRBD2
j_gene: TRBJ2-3
v_gene: TRBV19
CDR3nt: TGTGCCAGTAGCTTGGCGGGAGTAGATACGCAGTATTTT
CDR3aa: CASSLAGVDTQYF

len: 15
abundance: -
d_gene: -
j_gene: TRBJ1-6
v_gene: TRBV2
CDR3nt: TGTGCCAGCAGTGTACCCAATCCGAATAATTCACCCCTCCACTTT
CDR3aa: CASSVPNPNNSPLHF

len: 11
abundance: -
d_gene: -
j_gene: TRBJ2-5
v_gene: TRBV6-5
CDR3nt: TGTGCCAGCAGTTCTCGAGGGACCCAGTACTTC
CDR3aa: CASSSRGTQYF

len: 14
abundance: -
d_gene: -
j_gene: TRBJ1-1
v_gene: TRBV5-1
CDR3nt: TGCGCCAGCAGCTCCTACGCCATGAACACTGAAGCTTTCTTT
CDR3aa: CASSSYAMNTEAFF

len: 14
abundance: -
d_gene: -
j_gene: TRBJ1-6
v_gene: TRBV5-1
CDR3nt: TGCGCCAGCAGCTTGGTTTCGGATAATTCACCCCTCCACTTT
CDR3aa: CASSLVSDNSPLHF

len: 15
abundance: -
d_gene: TRBD1
j_gene: TRBJ2-3
v_gene: TRBV13
CDR3nt: TGTGCCAGCAGCCCACCGGACAGGGCCCCCGATACGCAGTATTTT
CDR3aa: CASSPPDRAPDTQYF

len: 15
abundance: once
d_gene: TRBD2
j_gene: TRBJ2-3
v_gene: TRBV5-4
CDR3nt: TGTGCCAGCAGCTTAGGACTAGCGGGGGATGATACGCAGTATTTT
CDR3aa: CASSLGLAGDDTQYF

len: 16
abundance: -
d_gene: TRBD1
j_gene: TRBJ2-1
v_gene: TRBV5-1
CDR3nt: TGCGCCAGCAGCTCCCCTTGGGACAGGGGGCTGAATGAGCAGTTCTTC
CDR3aa: CASSSPWDRGLNEQFF

len: 18
abundance: -
d_gene: -
j_gene: TRBJ1-5
v_gene: TRBV6-2/TRBV6-3
CDR3nt: TGTGCCAGCAGTTACCCCCGCGAGGGTAAAAATAGCAATCAGCCCCAGCATTTT
CDR3aa: CASSYPREGKNSNQPQHF

len: 15
abundance: -
d_gene: TRBD2
j_gene: TRBJ2-1
v_gene: TRBV5-6
CDR3nt: TGTGCCAGCAGCTTTCCGGGACTAGCAGTAAATGAGCAGTTCTTC
CDR3aa: CASSFPGLAVNEQFF

len: 17
abundance: -
d_gene: -
j_gene: TRBJ1-3
v_gene: TRBV4-2
CDR3nt: TGTGCCAGCAGCCAAGAGGTCGGCCGGGATACTGGAAACACCATATATTTT
CDR3aa: CASSQEVGRDTGNTIYF

len: 15
abundance: -
d_gene: -
j_gene: TRBJ1-2
v_gene: TRBV19
CDR3nt: TGTGCCAGTAGTTTTCTCTCCCGTACAGGCTCTGGCTACACCTTC
CDR3aa: CASSFLSRTGSGYTF

len: 15
abundance: -
d_gene: TRBD1
j_gene: TRBJ1-6
v_gene: TRBV27
CDR3nt: TGTGCCAGCAGCTCCGGGACAGGGAAGAATTCACCCCTCCACTTT
CDR3aa: CASSSGTGKNSPLHF

len: 16
abundance: -
d_gene: -
j_gene: TRBJ1-5
v_gene: TRBV7-8
CDR3nt: TGTGCCAGCAGCCCCCCGGGAGTCTATAGCAATCAGCCCCAGCATTTT
CDR3aa: CASSPPGVYSNQPQHF

len: 14
abundance: once
d_gene: TRBD1
j_gene: TRBJ1-1
v_gene: TRBV11-2
CDR3nt: TGTGCCAGCAGCTTTACCGGACAGGGGGACATAGCTTTCTTT
CDR3aa: CASSFTGQGDIAFF

len: 16
abundance: -
d_gene: TRBD2
j_gene: TRBJ2-3
v_gene: TRBV3-1/TRBV3-2
CDR3nt: TGTGCCAGCAGCCAGGGAGCGGGGGTAAGCACAGATACGCAGTATTTT
CDR3aa: CASSQGAGVSTDTQYF

len: 14
abundance: -
d_gene: -
j_gene: TRBJ1-6
v_gene: TRBV13
CDR3nt: TGTGCCAGCAGCCCCGGACAGAATAATTCACCCCTCCACTTT
CDR3aa: CASSPGQNNSPLHF

len: 14
abundance: -
d_gene: -
j_gene: TRBJ1-3
v_gene: TRBV5-1
CDR3nt: TGCGCCAGCAGCCAACAGGGTTACGGAAACACCATATATTTT
CDR3aa: CASSQQGYGNTIYF

len: 16
abundance: -
d_gene: TRBD2
j_gene: TRBJ2-3
v_gene: TRBV7-9
CDR3nt: TGTGCCAGCAGCTTACTAGCGGGAGGGCCCACAGATACGCAGTATTTT
CDR3aa: CASSLLAGGPTDTQYF

len: 16
abundance: -
d_gene: -
j_gene: TRBJ2-1
v_gene: TRBV5-1
CDR3nt: TGCGCCAGCAGCTTGTCGGGACTCAGCTCCTACAATGAGCAGTTCTTC
CDR3aa: CASSLSGLSSYNEQFF

len: 15
abundance: -
d_gene: -
j_gene: TRBJ2-1
v_gene: TRBV4-3
CDR3nt: TGCGCCAGCAGCCAAGAATCCAGGCCTTACAATGAGCAGTTCTTC
CDR3aa: CASSQESRPYNEQFF